The 8 T cell receptor beta chains below come from one sample, sequenced in a study of T cell changes during pregnancy in multiple sclerosis. Using immunoSEQ multiplex PCR, the repertoire was profiled, and TCRdb retains in-frame clones only, with some absent. Among 20,000 to 25,000 clones listed, approximately 84% were seen once. The source was CD8+ T cells from peripheral blood mononuclear cells, collected after pregnancy. The source is a female donor with multiple sclerosis, enrolled in a pregnancy study.

The chain combines TRBV11-3 with TRBJ2-2; 7 positions agree with TRBD1. V dropped 0 bases and J dropped 4; count of bases not matched to a gene: 8. This CDR3 spans 17 amino acids. Germline V CDR1 and CDR2: SGHNT, YENEEA. The CDR3: CASSLDLAGGATGELFF. Written as DNA, the CDR3 is TGTGCCAGCAGCTTAGATCTGGCAGGGGGAGCCACCGGGGAGCTGTTTTTT.

The rearrangement joins TRBV6-5 to TRBJ2-7; D possibly corresponds to TRBD1 (5 bases). Germline V gene lookup returns CDR1 MNHEY and CDR2 SVGAGI. CDR3 length: 16 amino acids. Trimming removed 1 base from V and 2 bases from J, with 15 bases in between. This CDR3 is CASSYFIAGRPYEQYF. The CDR3 DNA follows: TGTGCCAGCAGTTACTTCATAGCAGGGCGGCCCTACGAGCAGTACTTC.

This chain links TRBV4-1 with TRBJ2-1; tentatively, D is TRBD2 (6 bases). Trimming pared 0 bases from V and 8 bases from J, leaving 17 bases between. This CDR3 has 16 amino acids. Germline V gives CDR1 MGHRA, CDR2 YSYEKL. The CDR3 protein is CASSQDPTRGGDEQFF. Written as DNA, the CDR3 is TGCGCCAGCAGCCAAGATCCGACTAGAGGCGGGGATGAGCAGTTCTTC.

The chain combines TRBV7-2 with TRBJ1-5, with D uncertain. Trimming stripped 5 bases from V and 5 bases from J, with 22 bases between. CDR1 is SGHTA, CDR2 FQGNSA, per germline. This CDR3 comprises 17 residues. The CDR3 reads CASSLGLTHTFDQPQHF. Written as DNA, the CDR3 is TGTGCCAGCAGCCTCGGTTTAACCCATACTTTCGATCAGCCCCAGCATTTT.

The chain combines TRBV11-2 with TRBJ2-1; D is perhaps TRBD1 (5 bases). V was pared by 4 bases and J by 0 bases, with 13 bases between. This CDR3 is built from 16 residues. The germline gives CDR1 SGHAT, CDR2 FQNNGV. CDR3 protein: CASSSTQVHSYNEQFF. DNA for the CDR3: TGTGCCAGCAGCTCCACACAGGTACACTCCTACAATGAGCAGTTCTTC.

This clone was recorded once. The chain employs TRBV18 and TRBJ1-1; 9 positions match TRBD1. From germline, CDR1 is KGHSH and CDR2 LQKENI. The V gene end was trimmed by 1 base and the J gene end by 0 bases; junction bases not matched to a gene: 12. This CDR3 is built from 19 residues. This CDR3 reads CASSPQPGQGNPLNTEAFF. The CDR3 DNA reads as TGTGCCAGCTCACCACAGCCGGGACAGGGCAACCCTCTGAACACTGAAGCTTTCTTT.

By sample fraction, this clone is medium-sized. V gene TRBV19 combines with J gene TRBJ2-1; a possible D gene is TRBD2 (5 bases). V was pared by 10 bases and J by 5 bases, with 15 bases between. Germline V gene sequence: CDR1 LNHDA, CDR2 SQIVND (reference sequence). The CDR3 runs to 13 residues. This CDR3 reads CATMIGVNNEQFF. The DNA of the CDR3 is TGTGCCACTATGATCGGGGTAAACAATGAGCAGTTCTTC.

The rearrangement links TRBV6-6 to TRBJ1-1; 9 bases fit TRBD1. The CDR3 is 15 residues long. Looked up from germline, CDR1 is MNHNY and CDR2 is SVGAGI (reference sequence). Germline trimming cut 0 bases from V and 3 bases from J; bases unmatched to any gene: 2. The CDR3 DNA reads TGTGCCAGCAGTTACTCGCGGGACAGGGACACTGAAGCTTTCTTT. Protein: CASSYSRDRDTEAFF.